This T cell receptor (beta chain) was obtained from a study of T cells in Graves' hyperthyroidism and ophthalmopathy (dated by TCRdb to between 2018 and 2021). Broadly, across the study: Peripheral blood samples were taken at the time of initial diagnosis, prior to any treatment. To identify distinguishing TCR V-J signatures, a discovery cohort of 100 or so patients was used, comprising 43 with Graves' ophthalmopathy and some 60 with stable Graves' hyperthyroidism. Prospective prediction of ophthalmopathy was tested in an independent validation cohort of approximately 19 hyperthyroidism patients and 17 patients who later progressed to ophthalmopathy. The 100 or so discovery patients were randomly split 7:3 into training and test sets. The study also compared thyroid tissue and blood T-cell repertoires from more than five Graves' hyperthyroidism patients. After blood sampling, hyperthyroidism patients were treated with methimazole at a starting dose of 30 mg daily, and ophthalmopathy patients were treated with high-dose intravenous methylprednisolone. The paper describes TCR Vbeta CDR3 sequencing of 140 or so peripheral blood samples, made up of approximately 40 ophthalmopathy patients, roughly 72 hyperthyroidism patients and 17 progressor patients.

Study-wide conclusions, independent of this receptor: Blood samples also contained most of the expanded thyroid clonotypes (frequency above 0.001), which suggests that blood repertoires may reflect thyroid immune responses. Ophthalmopathy was separated from stable hyperthyroidism by a 13 V-J signature model, with approximately 86% sensitivity and roughly 84% specificity obtained in cross-validation and 80%/75% obtained in testing. In validation, progression to ophthalmopathy was predicted by the model with 70% to 71% sensitivity and approximately 78% specificity, a median of approximately 6.5 months before onset. Sample size was not statistically predetermined, and investigators were not blinded to group allocation.

The CDR3 measures 14 amino acids from cysteine to phenylalanine. The only DNA kept is the CDR3, 42 bases in frame from the first base. V and J are truncated by 6 bases and 1 base respectively, leaving an intervening sequence of 12 bases. In the ophthalmopathy patients, disease was moderately to severely active, with a Clinical Activity Score of 3 or more, a NOSPECS grade of 4 or more, and a duration of less than 3 months. The study excluded patients with uncontrolled infections, other autoimmune diseases, pregnancy or lactation. Clinical symptoms, serum thyroxine and TRAb, thyroid ultrasound, and orbital computed tomography formed the basis for the diagnoses. PBMCs were isolated from roughly 10 ml of fresh peripheral blood by Ficoll-Paque density gradient centrifugation. Total RNA was extracted using Trizol reagent, and RNA quality was assessed on an Agilent 2100 Bioanalyzer. Amplification of TCR beta CDR3 regions was carried out from RNA transcripts. The TCR CDR3 was subjected to a first round of RT-PCR using the HTBI primer set and the Qiagen OneStep RT-PCR kit. A second multiplex PCR round built the libraries, followed by size selection and purification. Paired-end sequencing of the libraries was performed with 100 bp reads on an Illumina HiSeq2000. The paper's processing steps were these. SOAPnuke was used to process the raw data, throwing out any read that contained adapters or uncalled bases, had a mean Phred below 15, or lacked an exact constant-primer or identifier match. High-quality paired reads were merged using COPE v1.2.5, and each unique nucleotide sequence was defined as a clonotype. Clonotypes were aligned to IMGT TRBV, TRBD and TRBJ reference segments using MiTCR v1.1. The analysis included only V-J combinations with a frequency above 0.0001, which together covered more than 99% of the repertoires. The TCS score was defined as F50 (clonal expansion) divided by E x V (chaos), with BLOSUM62-based TCRdist calculated between CDR3 peptides within each V-J. Welch's t-statistics and random forest reduced 500 to 550 V-J features to about 12, which were used in a naive Bayes classifier (R e1071). TCRdb handled the public reads itself, with Q25 trimming in fastp and clone calling in MiXCR, and kept productive beta chains. All rows with the same CDR3 protein become a single entry with the most common DNA and genes. These V and J calls derive from TCRdb rather than the authors' analysis. The sample table lists 600,000 or so distinct CDR3 sequences, more than 14% of them with a count of one. The ten most abundant clones make up around 12% of the sample.

This clonotype was seen repeatedly, ten times or more. The antigen it binds to is not known. Base-call qualities are not available, and no considerably larger clone is one nucleotide away. The rearranged segments are TRBV12-3 or TRBV12-4 and TRBJ1-1; TRBD1 is perhaps the D gene, given 6 matching bases. The sequence derives from a woman between 50 and 59 years old with Graves' ophthalmopathy. The source material was blood. The nucleotide sequence is given as TGTGCCAGCAGCACCGGGACACCGAACACTGAAGCTTTCTTT. This encodes CASSTGTPNTEAFF.